This TCR beta chain was found in a study of post-analysis software for immune sequencing data. Study information: Recorded disease courses covered relapsing-remitting, secondary progressive and progressive-relapsing multiple sclerosis. Some patients had no subtype annotation. The study, taken as a whole, reports: Five TRBV segments (TRBV5-6, TRBV5-1 and TRBV20-1 among them) occurred more frequently in patients than in controls. Controls' normalized Chao1 diversity significantly exceeded that of multiple sclerosis patients.

cDNA libraries of TCR beta carried unique molecular identifiers. When about 1 to 11 million T cells were used, they gave approximately 530,000 cDNA molecules. TCRdb reanalysed the PCR reads using MiXCR and keeps one entry per CDR3 protein. Of around 200,000 distinct CDR3 sequences listed, 29% are singletons. Germline lookup yields CDR1 ENHRY and CDR2 SYGVKD. CDR3 length: 11 amino acids. This clonotype showed up just a few times. What it binds is unknown. A much bigger clone sits one base away, suggesting this may be a read error. The source of this sequence is a girl aged 2-17 years with multiple sclerosis. The rearrangement uses TRBV10-3 and TRBJ2-7; D gene uncertain. The sequencing sample was made of blood. CDR3 nucleotide sequence: TGTGCCATCAGGGCCTCCTACGAGCGGTACTTC. Translation: CAIRASYERYF.